A single sample is the source of the 23 T cell receptor beta chains below, sequenced in a study of CD8+CD57+ T cells in acquired aplastic anemia. It was genomic DNA that served as the template for profiling TCR beta VDJ and CDR3. TCRdb re-called the reads through MiXCR, storing one row per CDR3 protein. This sample yields around 150,000 distinct CDR3 sequences, of which about 40% are seen a single time; over 6.5% belongs to the top ten. The source material was sorted CD4+, CD8+, or CD8+CD57+ T cells (not recorded which) from PBMCs. All receptors come from a human donor in good health, serving as a control.

The chain uses TRBV5-1 and TRBJ1-2, with a weak D call TRBD1 (6 bases). Trimming pared 4 bases from V and 6 bases from J, leaving 10 bases between. This CDR3 region has 12 residues. Germline CDR1 is SGHRS and CDR2 is YFSETQ. CDR3 in amino acids: CASSQDRDGYTF. The CDR3, as DNA: TGCGCCAGCAGCCAGGACAGAGATGGCTACACCTTC.

This clonotype was recorded many times. CDR3 coding DNA: TGTGCCAGCAGACCCGGGACATACGATCAGCCCCAGCATTTT. Protein product: CASRPGTYDQPQHF. V is TRBV28 and J is TRBJ1-5, with D possibly being TRBD1 (6 bases). The CDR3 length is 14 residues. Trimming took off 6 bases at V and 5 bases at J, with 14 bases between the two ends. Germline CDR1 MDHEN, CDR2 SYDVKM.

Points on this clonotype: Mismatch with germline at one junction end may stem from a read error. The rearrangement uses TRBV7-3 and TRBJ2-5; 9 bases fit TRBD2. The germline V gene has CDR1 SGHTA and CDR2 FQGTGA. This CDR3 has 15 amino acids. The CDR3 spells CASSSSGTGGETRYF. For the CDR3, the DNA is TGTGCCAGCAGTTCTAGCGGGACTGGGGGAGAGACCCGGTACTTC.

This clonotype showed up just a few times. This chain links TRBV18 with TRBJ2-3; the match to TRBD2 covers 8 bases. This CDR3 contains 15 residues. With 3 bases clipped from V and 2 bases from J, the junction kept 4 bases outside the gene matches. Germline loops: CDR1 KGHSH, CDR2 LQKENI. The CDR3 reads CASSPREGPTDTQYF. In DNA form, the CDR3 reads TGTGCCAGCTCACCCCGGGAGGGCCCCACAGATACGCAGTATTTT.

Notes on this clonotype: A read error may be the cause here, since a much bigger clone is one base away. CDR3: CARWGTQGTQYF. CDR3 bases: TGTGCCCGGTGGGGGACTCAAGGGACCCAGTACTTC. This rearrangement joins TRBV12-3 or TRBV12-4 to TRBJ2-5, with a possible D match to TRBD2 (6 bases). This CDR3 has 12 amino acids.

For this clonotype: One end of the junction fails to match germline, which may point to a read error. The gene calls are TRBV4-2 and TRBJ2-1, with D perhaps matching TRBD2 (6 bases). The CDR3 loop spans 15 amino acids. Looked up from germline, CDR1 is LGHNA and CDR2 is YNFKEQ. DNA of the CDR3: TGTGCGTCCTCATGGGGTAGCGGACTATACAATGAGCAGCTCTTC. Translating it yields CASSWGSGLYNEQLF.

There are many counts of this clonotype. The chain recombines TRBV3-1 with TRBJ1-3; 7 positions match TRBD1. This CDR3 contains 14 residues. Germline values: CDR1 LGHDT, CDR2 YNNKEL (reference sequence). Trimming removed 1 base from V and 4 bases from J; junction bases left unmatched: 1. The CDR3 sequence is CASSQGTGGNTIYF. The CDR3 nucleotides read TGTGCCAGCAGCCAAGGGACAGGCGGAAACACCATATATTTT.

Many counts were recorded for this clonotype. The rearrangement joins TRBV20-1 to TRBJ1-5; D possibly corresponds to TRBD1 (5 bases). The CDR3 length is 14 residues. Trimming pared 5 bases from V and 0 bases from J, leaving 11 bases between. CDR1 and CDR2 (germline): DFQATT, SNEGSKA (reference sequence). CDR3 sequence: CSAGADGSNQPQHF. For the CDR3, the DNA is TGCAGTGCTGGGGCGGACGGTAGCAATCAGCCCCAGCATTTT.

Only a few counts were recorded for this clonotype. A read error may produce the germline difference seen at one junction end. The chain employs TRBV11-3 and TRBJ1-1; a possible D gene is TRBD1 (5 bases). The CDR3 loop spans 15 amino acids. CDR1 SGHNT and CDR2 YENEEA come from the germline V gene. The CDR3, as DNA: TGTGCCAGCAGCCGAGGGCAGGGTGACGGCACTGAAGCTCTCTTT. Encoded protein: CASSRGQGDGTEALF.

This clonotype was detected only once. The chain has TRBV20-1 and TRBJ1-1; D gene ambiguous. V gave up 2 bases and J gave up 1 base, with 5 bases separating them. This CDR3 comprises 12 residues. Germline CDR1 is DFQATT and CDR2 is SNEGSKA (reference sequence). The CDR3: CSARFQNTEAFF. The CDR3 nucleotides read TGCAGTGCTAGATTCCAGAACACTGAAGCTTTCTTT.

This clonotype was counted once. This chain joins TRBV20-1 and TRBJ2-7; D may be TRBD2 (6 bases). V lost 0 bases, J lost 3 bases, and 15 bases lay in between. The CDR3 totals 15 residues. Looked up from germline, CDR1 is DFQATT and CDR2 is SNEGSKA (reference sequence). CDR3 DNA: TGCAGTGCTAGAGATCGACTAGGCAACTTCTACGAGCAGTACTTC. Its translation is CSARDRLGNFYEQYF.

Note on this clonotype: A single base separates this from a much larger clone, so it may be a read error. V and J are TRBV12-3 or TRBV12-4 and TRBJ1-1; 7 nucleotides align to TRBD1. The CDR3 is made up of 13 amino acids. Trimming removed 11 bases from V and 7 bases from J; junction bases left unmatched: 13. CDR3 sequence reads: CAPRAGGIVEAFF. The CDR3 DNA sequence: TGTGCCCCCAGGGCAGGGGGAATCGTTGAAGCTTTCTTT.

The sample holds many counts of this clonotype. The chain is built from TRBV5-5 and TRBJ1-2; 7 bases align to TRBD1. Germline V gives CDR1 SGHKS, CDR2 YYEKEE (reference sequence). This CDR3 is built from 14 residues. V lost 3 bases to trimming and J lost 8 bases; unmatched junction nucleotides: 10. CDR3 bases: TGTGCCAGCAGCTCGGTAGGGGGCTTCGGCGGCTACACCTTC. Its protein is CASSSVGGFGGYTF.

The chain joins TRBV15 to TRBJ2-3; D is tentatively TRBD1 or TRBD2 (6 bases each). CDR1 and CDR2 from the germline V gene are LNHNV and YYDKDF (reference sequence). This CDR3 is 14 amino acids long. Trimming pared 5 bases from V and 0 bases from J, leaving 9 bases between. The CDR3 here is CATSGGLSTDTQYF. CDR3 bases: TGTGCCACCAGCGGGGGGCTAAGCACAGATACGCAGTATTTT.

This clonotype was recorded many times. V gene TRBV20-1 combines with J gene TRBJ1-1, with 9 bases identical to TRBD1. Germline V gene data show CDR1 as DFQATT and CDR2 as SNEGSKA (reference sequence). This CDR3 has 12 amino acids. V lost 8 bases and J lost 8; bases outside the gene matches: 9. In nucleotides, the CDR3 is TGCAGTACCCCGGGGGGGACAGGGGAAGCTTTCTTT. Translation gives CSTPGGTGEAFF.

The chain combines TRBV25-1 with TRBJ2-1; the match to TRBD2 covers 14 bases. The V gene's germline CDR1 is MGHDK and CDR2 SYGVNS. V shed 9 bases, J shed 6 bases, and the junction held 4 bases outside the gene matches. This CDR3 is built from 14 residues. CDR3 loop: CASRTSGRSNEQFF. The CDR3, as DNA: TGTGCCAGTAGGACTAGCGGGAGGAGCAATGAGCAGTTCTTC.

In regard to this clonotype: A read error may produce the germline difference seen at one junction end. The rearrangement links TRBV7-7 to TRBJ2-2; possibly TRBD1 for D (6 bases). The CDR3 runs 15 residues. Germline CDR1 is SSHAT and CDR2 is FNYEAQ (reference sequence). As DNA, the CDR3 is TGTGCCAGCAGCAGACAGGCTTATGGGTCCGGGGAGCTGTCCTTT. Encoded protein: CASSRQAYGSGELSF.

This clonotype was detected ten times or more. The J gene is TRBJ2-5, the V gene TRBV20-1; tentative D call: TRBD2 (7 bases). There are 12 residues in the CDR3. Germline V gives CDR1 DFQATT, CDR2 SNEGSKA (reference sequence). Trimming cost V 3 bases and J 4 bases, with 9 bases left between them. Here the CDR3 reads CSARGGAETQYF. In DNA form, the CDR3 reads TGCAGTGCTAGGGGGGGGGCAGAGACCCAGTACTTC.

V usage is TRBV15 and J usage is TRBJ2-3, with TRBD1 as a possible D gene (5 bases). Germline CDR1 reads LNHNV; CDR2 reads YYDKDF (reference sequence). Between the trimmed V and J ends, which lost 2 bases and 6 bases, there was a span of 6 bases. The CDR3 spans 12 residues. The CDR3 DNA follows: TGTGCCACCAGCAGATACAGGGATACGCAGTATTTT. Encoded protein: CATSRYRDTQYF.

V is TRBV24-1 and J is TRBJ2-7; perhaps TRBD2 as D (7 bases). V lost 9 bases and J lost 3, with 17 bases in between. Germline V gene sequence: CDR1 KGHDR, CDR2 SFDVKD. The CDR3 spans 14 residues. The CDR3 region is CATSRGGGHYEQYF. CDR3 coding DNA: TGTGCCACCTCCCGGGGAGGGGGGCACTACGAGCAGTACTTC.

This clonotype was recorded a few times. This chain uses TRBV5-1 with TRBJ2-2, with TRBD1 identical over 7 bases. Germline V gene data show CDR1 as SGHRS and CDR2 as YFSETQ. V was pared by 4 bases and J by 4 bases, with 10 bases of the junction left unmatched. CDR3 length: 16 residues. The CDR3 coding sequence is TGCGCCAGCAGCATACGGGCGACAGGGCCCACCGGGGAGCTGTTTTTT. Amino acid sequence: CASSIRATGPTGELFF.

This clonotype was counted a few times. The CDR3 spells CATSREPGSYTF. The CDR3 coding sequence is TGTGCCACCAGCAGAGAGCCGGGGAGCTACACCTTC. The gene calls are TRBV15 and TRBJ1-2; no firm D call. Looked up from germline, CDR1 is LNHNV and CDR2 is YYDKDF (reference sequence). Between the trimmed V and J ends, which lost 0 bases and 9 bases, there was a span of 8 bases. The CDR3 has 12 amino acids. The full variable domain, in which reference TRBV15 and TRBJ1-2 provide the parts outside the CDR3, is DAMVIQNPRYQVTQFGKPVTLSCSQTLNHNVMYWYQQKSSQAPKLLFHYYDKDFNNEADTPDNFQSRRPNTSFCFLDIRSPGLGDTAMYLCATSREPGSYTFGSGTRLTVV.

This clonotype has ten or more counts. The chain has TRBV7-9 and TRBJ2-7; 8 nucleotides align to TRBD1. The junction had 5 bases not matched to a gene; V was cut back by 4 bases and J by 0 bases. This CDR3 contains 15 residues. Germline loops: CDR1 SEHNR, CDR2 FQNEAQ (reference sequence). The CDR3: CASSSDREASYEQYF. CDR3 sequence (DNA): TGTGCCAGCAGCTCGGACAGGGAGGCCTCCTACGAGCAGTACTTC.